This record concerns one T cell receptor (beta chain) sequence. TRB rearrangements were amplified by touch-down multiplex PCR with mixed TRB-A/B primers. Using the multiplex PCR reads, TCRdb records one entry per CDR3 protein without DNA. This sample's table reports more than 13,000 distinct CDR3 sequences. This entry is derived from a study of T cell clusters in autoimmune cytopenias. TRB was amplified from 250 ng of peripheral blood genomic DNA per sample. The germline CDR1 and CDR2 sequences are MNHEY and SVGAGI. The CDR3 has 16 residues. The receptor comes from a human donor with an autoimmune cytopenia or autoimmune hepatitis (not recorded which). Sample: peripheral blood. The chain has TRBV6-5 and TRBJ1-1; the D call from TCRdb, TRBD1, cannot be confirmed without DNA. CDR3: CASSETIVPLDTEAFF.